This T cell receptor (beta chain) was recovered during a study of shared clonotypes between healthy human individuals. Study overall: Participating donors consisted of a couple of women and a few men aged 18 to 49.

Concerning this clone itself: Its antigen is unknown.

Losses at the gene ends were 1 base for V and 4 bases for J; bases not matched to a gene: 3. Germline lookup yields CDR1 MGHRA and CDR2 YSYEKL. The CDR3 covers 16 residues. Generated by immunoSEQ multiplex PCR, the TCRdb table keeps only in-frame clones and is missing some. The sample includes under 1,100,000 clones, more than 60% of them seen just once. Both subsets, CD45RA+ naive and CD45RA-negative memory, were split from the CD4+ cells. Study findings and constraints: Rarefaction indicated that sorted-subset sequencing remained incomplete although depth was large. Estimated richness was generally greater in naive than memory subsets.

V gene TRBV4-1 combines with J gene TRBJ2-1, with 11 bases lining up with TRBD2. The sequencing input was memory CD4+ T cells sorted from blood. Subset of the sample: CD45RA-negative fraction. The TCR sequence derives from a man younger than 35 in good health. This CDR3 is CASSQALAGGYNEQFF. The DNA for the CDR3 is TGCGCCAGCAGCCAAGCGCTAGCGGGGGGATACAATGAGCAGTTCTTC.